The 3 T cell receptor beta chains presented below share a single source sample, sequenced in a study of blood T cell repertoires in COVID-19. Produced via immunoSEQ multiplex PCR; TCRdb's table is partial and in-frame only. Of approximately 210,000 clones listed, roughly 84% were seen once; the top ten hold about 20%. The sample comprised peripheral blood. The receptor source for this set is a human donor in a cohort sampled during active COVID-19.

The V and J genes are TRBV9 and TRBJ2-1; TRBD1 is a possible D gene (5 bases). The CDR3 extends over 15 amino acids. With 8 bases removed from V and 2 bases from J, the gap between germline ends came to 17 bases. Per germline, CDR1 SGDLS and CDR2 YYNGEE. The CDR3 nucleotides read TGTGCCAGTTCCCCGGCACAGGTGGCCTACAATGAGCAGTTCTTC. It specifies CASSPAQVAYNEQFF.

The chain employs TRBV19 and TRBJ1-1; 7 positions match TRBD1. V shed 9 bases and J 14 bases; nucleotides not matched to a gene: 12. The germline CDR1 and CDR2 sequences are LNHDA and SQIVND (reference sequence). The CDR3 runs 11 residues. CDR3 loop: CASIRGTAIFF. The CDR3 region has the DNA TGTGCCAGCATTCGCGGGACAGCCATCTTCTTT. Full variable domain (rest looked up from reference TRBV19 and TRBJ1-1): DGGITQSPKYLFRKEGQNVTLSCEQNLNHDAMYWYRQDPGQGLRLIYYSQIVNDFQKGDIAEGYSVSREKKESFPLTVTSAQKNPTAFYLCASIRGTAIFFGQGTRLTVV.

The chain couples TRBV12-5 to TRBJ2-5; D perhaps matches TRBD1 (5 bases). The CDR3 loop spans 14 amino acids. V lost 1 base and J lost 2, with 8 bases in between. Germline V gene lookup returns CDR1 LGHNT and CDR2 FRNRAP. The CDR3 sequence is CASGLAGPQETQYF. CDR3 bases: TGTGCTAGTGGTTTGGCAGGGCCACAAGAGACCCAGTACTTC.